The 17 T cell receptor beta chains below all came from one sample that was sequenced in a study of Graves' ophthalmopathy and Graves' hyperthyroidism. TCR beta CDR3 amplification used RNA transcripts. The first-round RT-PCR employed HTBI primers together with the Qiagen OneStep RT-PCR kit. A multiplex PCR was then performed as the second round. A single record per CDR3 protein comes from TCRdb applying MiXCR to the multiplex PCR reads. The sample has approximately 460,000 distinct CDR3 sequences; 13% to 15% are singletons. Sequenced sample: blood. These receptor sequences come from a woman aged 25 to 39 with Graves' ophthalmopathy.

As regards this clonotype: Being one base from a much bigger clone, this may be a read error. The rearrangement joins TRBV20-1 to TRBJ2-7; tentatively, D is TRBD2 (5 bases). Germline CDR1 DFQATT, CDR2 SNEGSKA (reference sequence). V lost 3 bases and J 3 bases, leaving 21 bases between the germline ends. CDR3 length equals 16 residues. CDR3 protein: CSASDSSEEDFYEQYF. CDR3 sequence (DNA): TGCAGTGCTAGCGATAGCTCAGAGGAGGACTTCTACGAGCAGTACTTC.

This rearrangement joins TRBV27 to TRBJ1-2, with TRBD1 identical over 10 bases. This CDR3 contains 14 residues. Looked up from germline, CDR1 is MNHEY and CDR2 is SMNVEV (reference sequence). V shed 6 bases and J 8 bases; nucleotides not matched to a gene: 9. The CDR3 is CASSPLGDRGGYTF. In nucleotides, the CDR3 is TGTGCCAGCAGCCCTCTCGGGGACAGGGGCGGCTACACCTTC.

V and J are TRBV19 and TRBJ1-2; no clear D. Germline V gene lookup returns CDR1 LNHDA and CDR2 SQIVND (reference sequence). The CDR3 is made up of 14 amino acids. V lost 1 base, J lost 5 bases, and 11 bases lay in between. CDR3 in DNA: TGTGCCAGTAGTATAGGCGCCAGGCCTTATGGCTACACCTTC. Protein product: CASSIGARPYGYTF.

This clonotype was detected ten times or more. The CDR3 DNA sequence: TGTGCCACCAGCAGAGATCTGGACGTCCAAGCAGGCTACACCTTC. This sequence encodes CATSRDLDVQAGYTF. V is TRBV15 and J is TRBJ1-2; D remains ambiguous. Deletions cut 0 bases from V and 8 bases from J, with 16 bases between. Germline CDR1 reads LNHNV; CDR2 reads YYDKDF (reference sequence). This CDR3 region has 15 residues.

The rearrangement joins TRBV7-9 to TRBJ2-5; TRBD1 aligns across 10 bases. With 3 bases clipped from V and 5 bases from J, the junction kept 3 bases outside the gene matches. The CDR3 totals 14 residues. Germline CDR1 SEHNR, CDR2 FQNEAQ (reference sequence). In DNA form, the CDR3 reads TGTGCCAGCAGCTTTCGGACAGGGGGGGAGACCCAGTACTTC. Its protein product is CASSFRTGGETQYF.

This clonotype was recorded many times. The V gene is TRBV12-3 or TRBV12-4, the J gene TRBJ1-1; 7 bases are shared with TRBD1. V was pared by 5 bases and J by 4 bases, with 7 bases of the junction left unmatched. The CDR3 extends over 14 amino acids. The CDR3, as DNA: TGTGCCAGCAGTCAGACAGGGTCGGGCACTGAAGCTTTCTTT. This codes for CASSQTGSGTEAFF.

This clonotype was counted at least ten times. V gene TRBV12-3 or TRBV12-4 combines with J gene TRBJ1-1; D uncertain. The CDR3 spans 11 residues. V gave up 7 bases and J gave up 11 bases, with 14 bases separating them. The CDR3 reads CASTLDYKAFF. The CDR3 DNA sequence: TGTGCCAGCACCCTGGACTATAAGGCTTTCTTT.

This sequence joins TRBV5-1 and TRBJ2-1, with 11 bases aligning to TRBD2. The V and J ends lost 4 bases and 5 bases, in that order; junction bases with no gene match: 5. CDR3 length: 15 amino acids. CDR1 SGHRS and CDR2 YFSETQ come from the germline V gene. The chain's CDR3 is CASSGGLAVNNEQFF. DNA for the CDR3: TGCGCCAGCAGCGGGGGACTAGCGGTCAACAATGAGCAGTTCTTC.

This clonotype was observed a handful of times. CDR3 sequence reads: CAWSVLRGVTGELFF. The CDR3 DNA reads as TGTGCCTGGAGTGTGTTACGAGGGGTCACCGGGGAGCTGTTTTTT. The genes are TRBV30 and TRBJ2-2, with D possibly being TRBD1 or TRBD2 (5 bases each). The CDR3 is 15 amino acids. From germline, CDR1 is GTSNPN and CDR2 SVGIG (reference sequence). The V gene lost 0 bases and the J gene lost 4 bases, with 12 bases spanning the gap. The full variable domain, its missing parts supplied by reference TRBV30 and TRBJ2-2, is SQTIHQWPATLVQPVGSPLSLECTVEGTSNPNLYWYRQAAGRGLQLLFYSVGIGQISSEVPQNLSASRPQDRQFILSSKKLLLSDSGFYLCAWSVLRGVTGELFFGEGSRLTVL.

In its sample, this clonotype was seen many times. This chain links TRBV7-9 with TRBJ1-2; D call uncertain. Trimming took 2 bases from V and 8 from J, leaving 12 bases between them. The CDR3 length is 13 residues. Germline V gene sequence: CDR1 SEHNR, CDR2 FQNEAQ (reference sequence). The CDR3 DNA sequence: TGTGCCAGCAGCTTAATTCGGAGTGAAGGCTACACCTTC. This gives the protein CASSLIRSEGYTF.

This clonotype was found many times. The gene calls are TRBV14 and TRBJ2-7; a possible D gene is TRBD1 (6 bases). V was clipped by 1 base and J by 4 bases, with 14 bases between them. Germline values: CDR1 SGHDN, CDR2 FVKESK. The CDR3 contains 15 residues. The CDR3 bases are TGTGCCAGCAGCCAAGCCATCGGACAGACTTACGAGCAGTACTTC. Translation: CASSQAIGQTYEQYF.

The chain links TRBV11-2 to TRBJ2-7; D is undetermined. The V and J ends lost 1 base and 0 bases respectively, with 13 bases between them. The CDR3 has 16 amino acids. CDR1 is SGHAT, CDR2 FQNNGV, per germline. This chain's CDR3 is CASSLVGGNSSYEQYF. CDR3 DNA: TGTGCCAGCAGCTTAGTGGGCGGCAACAGCTCCTACGAGCAGTACTTC.

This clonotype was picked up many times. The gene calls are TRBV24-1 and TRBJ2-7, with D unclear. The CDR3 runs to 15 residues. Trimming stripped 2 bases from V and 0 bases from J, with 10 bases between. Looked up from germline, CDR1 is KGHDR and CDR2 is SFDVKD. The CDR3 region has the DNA TGTGCCACCAGTGATTCCCGGCATACCTCCTACGAGCAGTACTTC. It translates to CATSDSRHTSYEQYF.

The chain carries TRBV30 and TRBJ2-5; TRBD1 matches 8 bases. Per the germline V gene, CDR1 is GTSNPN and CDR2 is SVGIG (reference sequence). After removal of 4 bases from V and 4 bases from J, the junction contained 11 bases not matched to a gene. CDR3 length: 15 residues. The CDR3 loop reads CAWKNQGAVGETQYF. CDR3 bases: TGTGCCTGGAAGAACCAGGGGGCTGTTGGAGAGACCCAGTACTTC.

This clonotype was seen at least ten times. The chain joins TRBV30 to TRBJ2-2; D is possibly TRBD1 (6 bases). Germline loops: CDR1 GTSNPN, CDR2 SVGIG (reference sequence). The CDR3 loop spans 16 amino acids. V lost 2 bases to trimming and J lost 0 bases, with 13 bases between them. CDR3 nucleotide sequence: TGTGCCTGGAGTCCAGGGGCGACAGCGAACACCGGGGAGCTGTTTTTT. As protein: CAWSPGATANTGELFF.

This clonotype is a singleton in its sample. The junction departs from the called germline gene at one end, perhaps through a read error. The CDR3 bases are TGTGCCAGCGATGGACAGGGTTCTGGAAACACCTTATATTTT. It encodes CASDGQGSGNTLYF. The gene calls are TRBV28 and TRBJ1-3; 8 nucleotides match TRBD1. The CDR3 totals 14 residues. Germline lookup yields CDR1 MDHEN and CDR2 SYDVKM.

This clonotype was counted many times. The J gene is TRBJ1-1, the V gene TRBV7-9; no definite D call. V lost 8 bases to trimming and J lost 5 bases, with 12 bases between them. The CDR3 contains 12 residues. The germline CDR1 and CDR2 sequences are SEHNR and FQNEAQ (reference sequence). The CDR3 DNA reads TGTGCCAGCTTGTCTACGGAGACTGAAGCTTTCTTT. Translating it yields CASLSTETEAFF.